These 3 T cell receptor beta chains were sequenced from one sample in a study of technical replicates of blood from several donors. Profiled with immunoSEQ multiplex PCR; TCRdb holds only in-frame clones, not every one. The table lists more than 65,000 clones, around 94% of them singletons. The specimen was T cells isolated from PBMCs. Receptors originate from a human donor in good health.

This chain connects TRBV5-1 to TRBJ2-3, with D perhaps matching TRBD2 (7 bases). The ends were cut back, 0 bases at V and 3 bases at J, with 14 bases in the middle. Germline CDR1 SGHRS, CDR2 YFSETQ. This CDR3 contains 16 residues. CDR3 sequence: CASSLGGGSSTDTQYF. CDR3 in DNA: TGCGCCAGCAGCTTGGGCGGGGGCTCGTCGACAGATACGCAGTATTTT.

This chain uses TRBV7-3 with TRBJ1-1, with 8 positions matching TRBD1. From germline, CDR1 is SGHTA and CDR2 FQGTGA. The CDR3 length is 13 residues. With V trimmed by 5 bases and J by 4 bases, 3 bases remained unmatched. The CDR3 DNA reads TGTGCCAGCAGCAGACAGGGGACCACTGAAGCTTTCTTT. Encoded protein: CASSRQGTTEAFF.

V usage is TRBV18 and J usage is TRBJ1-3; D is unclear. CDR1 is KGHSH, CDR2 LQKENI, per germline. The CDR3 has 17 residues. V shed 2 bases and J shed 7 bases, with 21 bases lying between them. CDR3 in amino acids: CASSPADYYPGQNTIYF. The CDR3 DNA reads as TGTGCCAGCTCACCAGCGGACTACTACCCCGGGCAGAACACCATATATTTT.